This TCR beta chain was observed in a study of blood T cell repertoires in COVID-19 (dated by TCRdb to 2019 to 2021). In the study overall: Collaborator samples came from the United States, Italy and Spain and covered acute and convalescent phases of COVID-19. Where available, HLA class I and class II types were taken from metadata supplied by the sample provider and were not determined by assay-based typing. Samples came from the ongoing ImmuneRACE study (first 160 participants) plus 1,254 subjects from 6 global collaborators. The material from the prospective study consisted of cDNA or gDNA derived from T cells, B-cell-depleted T cells, or PBMCs. A freely available public database, intended as a resource for researchers studying the immune response to SARS-CoV-2, is where the repertoires were released. Nearly every sample came with metadata listing a de-identified subject ID, COVID-19 status, age in years and sex. Deeply sampled blood TCRbeta repertoires from subjects exposed to, actively infected with, or recovered from COVID-19 were included in the dataset.

The germline V gene yields MNHEY for CDR1 and SVGAGI for CDR2. Trimming removed 2 bases from V and 9 bases from J, leaving 8 bases between the germline ends. Inclusive of the bounding cysteine and phenylalanine, the CDR3 is 12 residues long. The DNA shown is the 36-base CDR3, in frame from base 1. TCRbeta CDR3 regions were amplified from genomic DNA by means of the immunoSEQ Assay, a bias-controlled multiplex PCR. For the original study's pipeline: Nucleated cell counts per sample were estimated from amplification of reference gene primers within the assay. Sequence reads were collapsed and filtered to measure the absolute abundance of every unique TCRbeta CDR3 rearrangement. For each sample, productive Simpson clonality was calculated by taking the square root of Simpson's diversity index across productive rearrangements. Here the immuneACCESS table is served through TCRdb, limited to in-frame sequences with V and J called. Missing clones are a known gap in these copies; in checked studies unresolved V genes cover under half, and the rest lacks a known reason. V and J calls and clone size are those listed in that table; D and trimming were worked out from the DNA. This sample comprises about 330,000 clones, 80% to 90% of them detected only once. The biggest ten clones account for around 4.6% of the sample.

Overall study results and their limits: How much clinical and demographic metadata was included differed by source and by participant, and the metadata was provided uncurated.

Participants in the prospective study were enrolled through a virtual design, were aged 18 to 89 years, and lived in some 24 United States geographic areas. To assign participants to cohorts, the prospective study relied on clinical history that participants themselves reported in a screening survey and a study questionnaire. Recovered participants in ImmuneRACE Cohort 3 were defined by two consecutive negative NP/OP PCR tests, clearance by a healthcare professional, or resolution of symptoms. Each participant in the prospective study had whole blood, serum and a nasopharyngeal or oropharyngeal swab collected by mobile phlebotomists. Prospective study participants could optionally give additional blood draws and questionnaires over an approximately two-month period. Before DNA extraction, blood samples from the prospective study were shipped at room temperature or frozen. Notes on this clone: No cognate antigen has been identified for it. Per-nucleotide qualities are absent, and no much larger clonotype sits a single base away.

The material sequenced was PBMCs or T cells enriched from blood (not recorded which). This TCR was recovered from a man younger than 40 who had recovered from COVID-19. The chain links TRBV6-5 with TRBJ2-1; a tentative D match to TRBD2 spans 6 bases. CDR3 sequence: CASSYLGGEQFF. The sequenced DNA: TGTGCCAGCAGTTACCTCGGGGGTGAGCAGTTCTTC.